This TCR beta chain comes out of a study of blood T cells in healthy people across ages. The V and J ends lost 10 bases and 7 bases, in that order; junction bases with no gene match: 10. The CDR3 runs 13 residues. Germline V lookup: CDR1 SNHLY, CDR2 FYNNEI. A second PCR of about 6 to 12 cycles used a sample-barcoded 5' primer and a J-beta primer mix. TCRdb redid the calling of the 5' RACE reads with MiXCR, one entry per CDR3 protein. Of 1.2 million to 1.5 million distinct CDR3 sequences listed, 42% were seen once; the top ten hold 6.5% to 10%. Extraction yielded at least 6 micrograms of total RNA per sample.

This receptor was obtained from a woman under 30 in good health. Sequencing input: blood. V usage is TRBV2 and J usage is TRBJ2-1, with 7 nucleotides matching TRBD2. The CDR3 DNA is TGTGCCACCCGGGCTAGCGGAGGGAATGAGCAGTTCTTC. Translation gives CATRASGGNEQFF.